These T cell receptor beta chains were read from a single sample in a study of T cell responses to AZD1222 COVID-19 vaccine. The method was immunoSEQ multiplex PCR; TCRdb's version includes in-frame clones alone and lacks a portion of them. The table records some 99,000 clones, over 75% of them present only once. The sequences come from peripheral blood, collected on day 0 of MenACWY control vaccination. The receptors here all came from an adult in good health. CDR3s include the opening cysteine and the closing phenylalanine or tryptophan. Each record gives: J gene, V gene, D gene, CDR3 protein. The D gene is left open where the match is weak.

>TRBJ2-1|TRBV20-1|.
CSATQGGEQFF
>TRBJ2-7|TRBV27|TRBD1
CASRTIRGRYEQYF
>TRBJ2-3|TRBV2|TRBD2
CASSAGTSLSTDTQYF
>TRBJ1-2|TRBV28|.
CASSKGGGYTF
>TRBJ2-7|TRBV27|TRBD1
CASSSLGQAYEQYF
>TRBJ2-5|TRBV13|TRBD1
CASSTDRARETQYF
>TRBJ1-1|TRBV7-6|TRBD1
CASSPGTDEAFF
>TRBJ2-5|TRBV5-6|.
CASSFIAVQETQYF
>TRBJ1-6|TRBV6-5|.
CASKSGPLSPLHF
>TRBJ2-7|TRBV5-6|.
CASSSQGLPHEQYF
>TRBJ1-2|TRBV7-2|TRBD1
CASSFAGQVVGYGYTF
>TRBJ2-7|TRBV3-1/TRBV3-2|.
CASSPTGSYEQYF
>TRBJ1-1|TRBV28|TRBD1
CASSPFWPLRGRTEAFF
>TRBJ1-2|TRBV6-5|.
CASVKTYGYTF
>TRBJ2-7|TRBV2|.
CASRPIITDSSYEQYF
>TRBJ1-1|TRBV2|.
CASSPTPPYTEAFF
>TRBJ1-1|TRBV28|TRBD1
CASSSRTGEAFF
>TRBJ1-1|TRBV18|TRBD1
CASSQGTVRDGTEAFF
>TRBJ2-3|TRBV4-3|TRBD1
CASSQVTGISSRDTQYF
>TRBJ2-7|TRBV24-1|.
CATSDPGPSYEQYF
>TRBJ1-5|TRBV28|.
CASSSAGGPNQPQHF
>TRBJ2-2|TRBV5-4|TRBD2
CASSFGLAGGGTGELFF
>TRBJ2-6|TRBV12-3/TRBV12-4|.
CASRDSGANVLTF
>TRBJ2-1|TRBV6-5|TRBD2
CASSYSFLAGGDEQFF
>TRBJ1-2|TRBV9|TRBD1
CASSRQGLDYGYTF
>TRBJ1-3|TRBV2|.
CASSVGGNTIYF
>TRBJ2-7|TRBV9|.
CASSVGIDRFYEQYF
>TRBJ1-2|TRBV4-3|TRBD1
CASSPRGQSPYRYTF
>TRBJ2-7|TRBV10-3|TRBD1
CAISAQGTLGYEQYF
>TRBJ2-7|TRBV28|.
CASSFGKQYF
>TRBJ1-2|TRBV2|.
CASREEAGKGYTF
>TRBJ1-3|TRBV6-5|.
CASSYGGARGNTIYF
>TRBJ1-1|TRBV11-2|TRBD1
CASSRDRGPVEAFF
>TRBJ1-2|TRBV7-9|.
CASSTTEDYGYTF
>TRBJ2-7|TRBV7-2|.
CASSIQGSAYEQYF
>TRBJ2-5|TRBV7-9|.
CASSLALGAGETQYF